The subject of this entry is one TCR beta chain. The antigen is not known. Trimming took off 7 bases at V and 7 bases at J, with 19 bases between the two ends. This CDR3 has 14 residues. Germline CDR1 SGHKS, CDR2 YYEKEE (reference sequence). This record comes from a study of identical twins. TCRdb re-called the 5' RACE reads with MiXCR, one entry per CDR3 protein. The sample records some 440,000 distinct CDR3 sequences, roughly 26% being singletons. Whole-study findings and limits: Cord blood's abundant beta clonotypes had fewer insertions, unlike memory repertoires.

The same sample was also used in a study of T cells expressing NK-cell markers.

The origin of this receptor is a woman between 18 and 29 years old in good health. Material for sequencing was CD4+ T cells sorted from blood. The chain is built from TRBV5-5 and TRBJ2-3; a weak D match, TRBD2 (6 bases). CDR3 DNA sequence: TGTGCCAGCGGACCGGGAGCCCTGGGGAATACGCAGTATTTT. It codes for CASGPGALGNTQYF.